This TCR beta chain was documented in a study of regulatory T cells in long-lasting Graves disease (dated by TCRdb to the early 2020s). With respect to the entire study: Persistent Graves' disease was defined as antithyroid drug treatment for over 5 years with persistently positive TSH receptor autoantibodies. Patients with persistent Graves' disease were compared with patients with newly diagnosed Graves' disease using TCR sequencing and RNA sequencing of peripheral blood. The study was registered as a clinical trial and conducted in China. TCR sequencing covered about 13 persistent and around 20 newly diagnosed Graves' disease patients, around 35 samples in total. Persistent Graves' disease patients in the clinical cohort had taken antithyroid drugs for roughly 10 years on average. What the research found in general, with its limitations: TRBV28, TRBJ1-2 and TRBJ2-5 were preferentially used in persistent disease, while TRBV20-1 and TRBJ2-1 were favored in newly diagnosed disease. Persistent patients shared more public clonotypes among themselves (approximately 2,500) than newly diagnosed patients did (approximately 970). Sequencing and analysis were restricted to the TCR beta chain. Peripheral blood alone was examined, since thyroid tissue, which constituted the primary lesion, could not be accessed. Compared with newly diagnosed patients, persistent Graves' disease patients had lower TCR Shannon entropy and fewer highly expanded clones, which suggests clonal expansion. The authors acknowledged the small sample size as a limitation that may reduce accuracy.

The library came from multiplex PCR. TCRdb lists the instrument as Illumina HiSeq 4000. To build TCR beta libraries, CDR3 regions were amplified by Arm-PCR using iRepertoire HTBI primers. PCR products were gel purified before sequencing. In the source study's methods: A total of roughly 65 TRBV and 14 TRBJ segments were identified across samples and were used for gene usage analysis of CDR3 amino acid clonotypes. Filtered high-quality paired reads were merged into contigs using COPE and FqMerger. Contigs were aligned with BLAST to IMGT TRBV, TRBD and TRBJ reference genes, and CDR3 was defined per IMGT. Any clonotype with a frequency above 0.1% was classified as a highly expanded clone. Shannon entropy was used to measure repertoire diversity, and the Gini coefficient was used to measure V-J evenness. Public clonotypes were defined as clonotypes shared by more than one individual. In-frame beta chains were kept once TCRdb had trimmed the public reads at Q25 with fastp and called clones with MiXCR. Here each entry gathers all rows of one CDR3 protein and keeps the most common genes and DNA. It is TCRdb's table, rather than the study itself, that gives the V and J calls and clone size. The sample table records some 430,000 distinct CDR3 sequences; roughly 21% of these occur just once. The top ten hold 7% to 9% of the sample.

CDR1 LGHDT and CDR2 YNNKEL were looked up in the germline V gene (reference sequence). V is reduced by 1 base and J by 7 bases, leaving a spacing of 11 bases between them. From the cysteine up to the phenylalanine, the CDR3 has a length of 15 residues. The only DNA kept is the CDR3, 45 bases in frame from the first base. This clonotype was observed many times. Its antigen target is currently unknown. One base away there is no much larger clone; base qualities are not given. The label giving this sample's time point can be read as: persistent/refractory GD, antithyroid drugs over 5 years with positive TRAb. For both TCR sequencing and RNA sequencing, RNA was extracted from PBMCs using TRIzol. The diagnosis of Graves' disease was made according to American Thyroid Association guidelines. Patients for the study were recruited at an endocrinology department in Xi'an, China. Each patient gave approximately 8.8 milliliters of peripheral blood, collected in an EDTA anticoagulant tube. Ficoll Paque Plus density gradient separation was used to isolate PBMCs, and no further T cell sorting was done. An Agilent 2100 Bioanalyzer and agarose gel were used to check RNA quality, while a NanoDrop 2000 measured RNA concentration.

The starting material was peripheral blood mononuclear cells (PBMCs), obtained when the disease was refractory, from a patient treated with antithyroid drugs. This receptor was taken from a female donor with Graves disease. This chain joins TRBV3-1 to TRBJ1-6; matching of 5 bases hints at TRBD1 as the D gene. Read as DNA, the sequence is TGTGCCAGCAGCCAAGTAATACAGGCGAATTCACCCCTCCACTTT. Translation gives CASSQVIQANSPLHF.